This TCR beta chain appears in the sequencing data of a study of cytomegalovirus exposure and HLA in healthy donors. Both 60 Vbeta primers and 13 Jbeta primers went into the PCR. Libraries were prepared by immunoSEQ multiplex PCR; TCRdb keeps only in-frame clonotypes and omits some of them. The sample has about 140,000 clones; 70% to 85% are singletons. This clone showed up just once. The same CDR3 also results from other DNA sequences found in this sample. Sequenced sample: PBMCs. The sequence came from a woman in her sixties in good health and CMV-seropositive.

CDR3 loop: CASSLSVSGEQYF. CDR3 nucleotide sequence: TGCGCCAGCAGCTTGTCAGTCTCGGGCGAGCAGTACTTC. This chain joins TRBV5-1 and TRBJ2-7; D call uncertain. Trimming stripped 1 base from V and 6 bases from J, with 11 bases between. CDR1 is SGHRS and CDR2 is YFSETQ in the germline V gene. The CDR3 spans 13 residues.